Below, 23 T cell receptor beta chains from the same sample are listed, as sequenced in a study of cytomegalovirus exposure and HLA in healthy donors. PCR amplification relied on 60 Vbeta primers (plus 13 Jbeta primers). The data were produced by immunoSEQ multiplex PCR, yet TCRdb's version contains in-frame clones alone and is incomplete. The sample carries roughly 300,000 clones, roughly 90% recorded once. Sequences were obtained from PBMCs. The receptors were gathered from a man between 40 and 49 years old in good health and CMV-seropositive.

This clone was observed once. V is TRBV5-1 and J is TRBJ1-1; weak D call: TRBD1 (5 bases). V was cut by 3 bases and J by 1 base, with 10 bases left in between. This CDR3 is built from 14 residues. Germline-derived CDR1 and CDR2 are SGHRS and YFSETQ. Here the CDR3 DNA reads TGCGCCAGCAGCTGGGGCAGGGCGAACACTGAAGCTTTCTTT. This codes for CASSWGRANTEAFF.

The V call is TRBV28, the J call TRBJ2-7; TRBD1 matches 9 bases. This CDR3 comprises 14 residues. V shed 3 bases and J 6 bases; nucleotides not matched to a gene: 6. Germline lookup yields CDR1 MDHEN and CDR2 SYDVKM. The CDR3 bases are TGTGCCAGCAGTTTCGGGACAGGGCAAAGCGAGCAGTACTTC. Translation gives CASSFGTGQSEQYF.

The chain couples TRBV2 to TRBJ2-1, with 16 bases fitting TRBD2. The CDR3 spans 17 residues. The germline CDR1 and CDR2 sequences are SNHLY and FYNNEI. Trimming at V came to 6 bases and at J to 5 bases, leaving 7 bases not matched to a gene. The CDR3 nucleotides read TGTGCCAGCAGGGGGACTAGCGGGAGGGCTGGGCACAATGAGCAGTTCTTC. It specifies CASRGTSGRAGHNEQFF.

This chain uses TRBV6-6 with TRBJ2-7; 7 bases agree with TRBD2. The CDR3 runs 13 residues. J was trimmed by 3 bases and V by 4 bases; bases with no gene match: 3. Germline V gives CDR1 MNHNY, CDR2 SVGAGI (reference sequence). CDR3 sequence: CASSLSGDYEQYF. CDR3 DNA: TGTGCCAGCAGTTTGAGCGGGGACTACGAGCAGTACTTC.

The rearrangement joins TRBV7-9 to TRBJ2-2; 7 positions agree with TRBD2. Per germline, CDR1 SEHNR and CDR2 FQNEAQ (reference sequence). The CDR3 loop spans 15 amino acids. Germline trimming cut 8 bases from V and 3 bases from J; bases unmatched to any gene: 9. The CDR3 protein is CASLQAGRDTGELFF. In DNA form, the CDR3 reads TGTGCCAGCCTCCAAGCAGGGAGGGACACCGGGGAGCTGTTTTTT.

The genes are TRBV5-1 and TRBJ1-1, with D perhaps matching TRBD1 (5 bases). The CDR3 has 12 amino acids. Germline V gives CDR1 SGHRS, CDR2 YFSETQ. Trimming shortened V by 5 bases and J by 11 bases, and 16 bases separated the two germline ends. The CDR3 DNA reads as TGCGCCAGCAGAATCAAAGCGGGGGTGGCTTTCTTT. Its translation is CASRIKAGVAFF.

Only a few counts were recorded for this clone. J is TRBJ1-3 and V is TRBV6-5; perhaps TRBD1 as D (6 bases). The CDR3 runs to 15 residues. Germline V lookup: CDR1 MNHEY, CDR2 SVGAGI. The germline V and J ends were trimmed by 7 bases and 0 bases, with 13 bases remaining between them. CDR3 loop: CASTKDRYSGNTIYF. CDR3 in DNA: TGTGCCAGCACCAAGGACAGATACTCTGGAAACACCATATATTTT.

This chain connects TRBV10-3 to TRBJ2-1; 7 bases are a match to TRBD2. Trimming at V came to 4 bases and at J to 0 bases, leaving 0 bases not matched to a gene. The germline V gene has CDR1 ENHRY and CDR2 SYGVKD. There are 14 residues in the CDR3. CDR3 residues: CAISGGGSYNEQFF. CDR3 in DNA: TGTGCCATCAGTGGGGGGGGCTCCTACAATGAGCAGTTCTTC.

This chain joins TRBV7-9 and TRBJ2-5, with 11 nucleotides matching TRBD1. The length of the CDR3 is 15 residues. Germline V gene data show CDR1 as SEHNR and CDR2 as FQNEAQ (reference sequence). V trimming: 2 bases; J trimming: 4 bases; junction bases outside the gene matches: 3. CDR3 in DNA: TGTGCCAGCAGCTTATGGGGGACAGGGGGAGAGACCCAGTACTTC. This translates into CASSLWGTGGETQYF. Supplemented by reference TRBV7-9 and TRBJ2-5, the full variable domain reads DTGVSQNPRHKITKRGQNVTFRCDPISEHNRLYWYRQTLGQGPEFLTYFQNEAQLEKSRLLSDRFSAERPKGSFSTLEIQRTEQGDSAMYLCASSLWGTGGETQYFGPGTRLLVL.

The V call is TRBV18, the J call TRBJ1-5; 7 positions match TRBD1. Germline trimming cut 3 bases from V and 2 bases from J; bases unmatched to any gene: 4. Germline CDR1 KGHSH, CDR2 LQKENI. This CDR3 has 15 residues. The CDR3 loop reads CASSPRTGGNQPQHF. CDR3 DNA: TGTGCCAGCTCACCTAGGACAGGTGGCAATCAGCCCCAGCATTTT.

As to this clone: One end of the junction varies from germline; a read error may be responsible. The CDR3 nucleotides are TGTTCCAGCAGCTTAGGCGGTCAGGGGCGGTACGAGCAGTACTTC. Translation gives CSSSLGGQGRYEQYF. This rearrangement joins TRBV7-9 to TRBJ2-7; D is perhaps TRBD1 (6 bases). The CDR3 has 15 amino acids. Per the germline V gene, CDR1 is SEHNR and CDR2 is FQNEAQ (reference sequence).

This chain's CDR3 is CASSELTGFYTEAFF. CDR3 DNA sequence: TGTGCCAGCAGTGAATTGACGGGGTTCTACACTGAAGCTTTCTTT. The chain combines TRBV2 with TRBJ1-1, with no clear D. This CDR3 region has 15 residues. The V end was cut by 2 bases, the J end by 3 bases, with 13 bases between. Germline V CDR1 and CDR2: SNHLY, FYNNEI.

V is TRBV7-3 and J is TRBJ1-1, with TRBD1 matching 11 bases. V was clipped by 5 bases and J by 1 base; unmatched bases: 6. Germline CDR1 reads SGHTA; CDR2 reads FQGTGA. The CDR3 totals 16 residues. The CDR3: CASSPTGTGGNTEAFF. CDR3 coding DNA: TGTGCCAGCAGCCCTACGGGGACAGGGGGGAACACTGAAGCTTTCTTT.

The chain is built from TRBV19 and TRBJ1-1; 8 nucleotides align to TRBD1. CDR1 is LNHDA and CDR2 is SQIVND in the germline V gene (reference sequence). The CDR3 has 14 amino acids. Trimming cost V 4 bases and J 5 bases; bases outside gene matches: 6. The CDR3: CASSTGGGRTEAFF. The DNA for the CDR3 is TGTGCCAGTAGTACAGGGGGCGGGCGGACTGAAGCTTTCTTT.

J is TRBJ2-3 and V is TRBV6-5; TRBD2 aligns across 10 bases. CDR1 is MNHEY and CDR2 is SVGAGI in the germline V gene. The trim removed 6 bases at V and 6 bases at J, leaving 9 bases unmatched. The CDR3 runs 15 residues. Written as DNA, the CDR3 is TGTGCCAGCAGCCTGGGACTAGCGAGCCCCGATACGCAGTATTTT. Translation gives CASSLGLASPDTQYF.

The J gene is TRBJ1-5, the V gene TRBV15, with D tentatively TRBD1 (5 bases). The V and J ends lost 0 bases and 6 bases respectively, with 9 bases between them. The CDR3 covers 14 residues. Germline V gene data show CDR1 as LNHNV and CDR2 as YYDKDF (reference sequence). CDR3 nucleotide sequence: TGTGCCACCAGCAGAGATGTTGGGGCTCAGCCCCAGCATTTT. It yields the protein CATSRDVGAQPQHF.

The CDR3 sequence: CASSSPGVVYIQYF. For the CDR3, the DNA is TGTGCCAGCAGTTCGCCGGGGGTGGTTTACATTCAGTACTTC. The V call is TRBV28, the J call TRBJ2-4; tentatively, D is TRBD2 (6 bases). Germline-derived CDR1 and CDR2 are MDHEN and SYDVKM. The CDR3 extends over 14 amino acids. The V gene lost 4 bases and the J gene lost 8 bases, with 15 bases spanning the gap.

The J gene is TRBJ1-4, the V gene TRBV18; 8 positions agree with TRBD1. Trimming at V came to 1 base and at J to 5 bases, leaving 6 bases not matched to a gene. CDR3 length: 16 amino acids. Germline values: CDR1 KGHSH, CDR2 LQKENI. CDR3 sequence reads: CASSPRLGQENEKLFF. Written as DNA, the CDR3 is TGTGCCAGCTCACCACGGTTGGGACAGGAGAATGAAAAACTGTTTTTT.

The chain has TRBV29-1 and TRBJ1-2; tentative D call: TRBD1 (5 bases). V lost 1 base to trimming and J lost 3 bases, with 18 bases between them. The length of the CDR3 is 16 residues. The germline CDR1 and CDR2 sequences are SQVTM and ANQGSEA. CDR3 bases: TGCAGCGTTGAAGGGACCAGGGAAGATAGGTACTATGGCTACACCTTC. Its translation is CSVEGTREDRYYGYTF.

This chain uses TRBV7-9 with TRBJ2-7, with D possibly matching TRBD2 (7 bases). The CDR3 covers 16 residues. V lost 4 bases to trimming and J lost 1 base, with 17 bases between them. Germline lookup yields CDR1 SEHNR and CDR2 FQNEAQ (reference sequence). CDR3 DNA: TGTGCCAGCAGCTACAGGGAGACTAGCCCTTCCTACGAGCAGTACTTC. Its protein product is CASSYRETSPSYEQYF.

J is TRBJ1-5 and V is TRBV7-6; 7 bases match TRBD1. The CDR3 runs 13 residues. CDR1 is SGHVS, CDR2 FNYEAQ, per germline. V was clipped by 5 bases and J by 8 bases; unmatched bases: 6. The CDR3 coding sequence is TGTGCCAGCAGCCCATTAGGGGGCGAGCCCCAGCATTTT. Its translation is CASSPLGGEPQHF.

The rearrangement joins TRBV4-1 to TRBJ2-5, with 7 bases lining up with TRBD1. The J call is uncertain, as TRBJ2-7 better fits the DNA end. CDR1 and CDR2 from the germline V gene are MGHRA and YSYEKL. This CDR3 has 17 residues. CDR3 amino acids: CASSQDPDRDDTLEQYF. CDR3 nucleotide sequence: TGCGCCAGCAGCCAAGACCCCGACAGGGACGACACCCTCGAGCAGTACTTC.

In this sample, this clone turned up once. In DNA, the CDR3 is TGTGCCAGCAGTTACTCGAGGACAGGGGGCTTGGACACCATATATTTT. This gives the protein CASSYSRTGGLDTIYF. This chain joins TRBV6-6 and TRBJ1-3, with 11 bases identical to TRBD1. The CDR3 is 16 residues long. The trim removed 0 bases at V and 8 bases at J, leaving 6 bases unmatched. Germline V gene lookup returns CDR1 MNHNY and CDR2 SVGAGI (reference sequence).